A single sample is the source of the 7 T cell receptor beta chains below, sequenced in a study of cytomegalovirus exposure and HLA in healthy donors (dated by TCRdb to about 2017). Preparation of the library involved the immunoSEQ multiplex PCR assay. For the multiplex PCR, a mixture combining 60 forward primers for TCR Vbeta segments and 13 reverse primers for TCR Jbeta segments was used. The table was pulled from immuneACCESS by TCRdb, which kept in-frame rearrangements only. Such tables lose some clones; where checked, under half of the loss comes from unresolved V genes, and the rest has no known cause. The sample table lists about 94,000 clones, about four fifths of them with a count of one. Approximately 3.8% of the sample is held by the ten biggest clonotypes. Specimen: PBMCs. The receptors come from a woman between 40 and 55 years old in good health and CMV-seronegative.

Only a few counts were recorded for this clone. This chain links TRBV9 with TRBJ2-3, with 11 bases lining up with TRBD2. This CDR3 region has 19 residues. In germline, CDR1 is SGDLS, CDR2 YYNGEE. With V trimmed by 0 bases and J by 6 bases, 15 bases remained unmatched. The CDR3 loop is CASSVAHGRASGGWDTQYF. The CDR3 DNA reads TGTGCCAGCAGCGTAGCCCATGGCCGTGCTAGCGGGGGGTGGGATACGCAGTATTTT.

V usage is TRBV5-1 and J usage is TRBJ2-7; 7 bases agree with TRBD1. Trimming cost V 0 bases and J 7 bases; bases outside gene matches: 10. This CDR3 is built from 15 residues. Germline lookup yields CDR1 SGHRS and CDR2 YFSETQ. CDR3: CASSLAATGSREQYF. The CDR3 nucleotides read TGCGCCAGCAGCTTGGCCGCGACAGGGTCGCGAGAGCAGTACTTC. The full variable domain, completed using reference TRBV5-1 and TRBJ2-7, is KAGVTQTPRYLIKTRGQQVTLSCSPISGHRSVSWYQQTPGQGLQFLFEYFSETQRNKGNFPGRFSGRQFSNSRSEMNVSTLELGDSALYLCASSLAATGSREQYFGPGTRLTVT.

The chain is built from TRBV5-1 and TRBJ2-5, with 7 positions matching TRBD1. CDR3 length equals 15 residues. J lost 4 bases, V lost 4 bases, and 10 bases had no gene match. The germline V gene encodes CDR1 SGHRS and CDR2 YFSETQ. The CDR3 loop is CASSLDGNRGETQYF. DNA for the CDR3: TGCGCCAGCAGCCTGGATGGAAACAGGGGAGAGACCCAGTACTTC.

V gene TRBV5-4 combines with J gene TRBJ1-2, with 11 bases matching TRBD1. The ends lost 3 bases at V and 3 bases at J; junction bases unmatched: 4. Germline values: CDR1 SGHNT, CDR2 YYREEE (reference sequence). The CDR3 runs 15 residues. CDR3: CASSSPGQGDYGYTF. CDR3 coding DNA: TGTGCCAGCAGCTCCCCGGGACAGGGGGACTATGGCTACACCTTC. The full variable domain, in which reference TRBV5-4 and TRBJ1-2 provide the parts outside the CDR3, is ETGVTQSPTHLIKTRGQQVTLRCSSQSGHNTVSWYQQALGQGPQFIFQYYREEENGRGNFPPRFSGLQFPNYSSELNVNALELDDSALYLCASSSPGQGDYGYTFGSGTRLTVV.

The CDR3 reads CASSLVGADEQFF. Here the CDR3 DNA reads TGTGCCAGCAGCTTAGTGGGGGCGGATGAGCAGTTCTTC. The chain joins TRBV7-8 to TRBJ2-1; D is perhaps TRBD1 (6 bases). The CDR3 loop spans 13 amino acids. Looked up from germline, CDR1 is SGHVS and CDR2 is FQNEAQ. Trimming shortened V by 1 base and J by 8 bases, and 9 bases separated the two germline ends.

The V gene is TRBV18, the J gene TRBJ1-5, with 10 nucleotides matching TRBD1. CDR1 is KGHSH, CDR2 LQKENI, per germline. The CDR3 contains 15 residues. The trim removed 3 bases at V and 5 bases at J, leaving 4 bases unmatched. CDR3 sequence reads: CASSPTGQGHQPQHF. In DNA, the CDR3 is TGTGCCAGCTCACCTACGGGACAGGGGCATCAGCCCCAGCATTTT. Looking up the rest from reference TRBV18 and TRBJ1-5 gives the full variable domain: NAGVMQNPRHLVRRRGQEARLRCSPMKGHSHVYWYRQLPEEGLKFMVYLQKENIIDESGMPKERFSAEFPKEGPSILRIQQVVRGDSAAYFCASSPTGQGHQPQHFGDGTRLSIL.

The chain uses TRBV28 and TRBJ1-1; 8 bases agree with TRBD1. Germline values: CDR1 MDHEN, CDR2 SYDVKM. This CDR3 comprises 10 residues. The trim removed 8 bases at V and 8 bases at J, leaving 1 base unmatched. CDR3 protein: CASGTGEAFF. CDR3 in DNA: TGTGCCAGCGGGACAGGCGAAGCTTTCTTT.